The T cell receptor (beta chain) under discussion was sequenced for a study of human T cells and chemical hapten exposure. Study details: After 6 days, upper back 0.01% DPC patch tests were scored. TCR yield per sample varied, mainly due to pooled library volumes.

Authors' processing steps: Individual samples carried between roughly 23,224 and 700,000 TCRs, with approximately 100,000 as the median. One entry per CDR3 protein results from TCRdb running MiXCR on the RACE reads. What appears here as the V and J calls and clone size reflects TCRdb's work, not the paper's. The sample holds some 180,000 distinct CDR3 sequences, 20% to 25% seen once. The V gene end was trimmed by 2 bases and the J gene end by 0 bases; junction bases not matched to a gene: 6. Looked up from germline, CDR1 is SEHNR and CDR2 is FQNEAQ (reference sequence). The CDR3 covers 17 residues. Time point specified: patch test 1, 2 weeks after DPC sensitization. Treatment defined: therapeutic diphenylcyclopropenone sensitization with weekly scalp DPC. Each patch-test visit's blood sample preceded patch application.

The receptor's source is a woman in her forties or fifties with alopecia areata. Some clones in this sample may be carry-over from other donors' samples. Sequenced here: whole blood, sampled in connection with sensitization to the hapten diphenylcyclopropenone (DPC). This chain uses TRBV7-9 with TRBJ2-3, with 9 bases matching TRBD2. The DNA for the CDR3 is TGTGCCAGCAGCTTATGGCGGGAGGGCCCCAGCACAGATACGCAGTATTTT. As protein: CASSLWREGPSTDTQYF.